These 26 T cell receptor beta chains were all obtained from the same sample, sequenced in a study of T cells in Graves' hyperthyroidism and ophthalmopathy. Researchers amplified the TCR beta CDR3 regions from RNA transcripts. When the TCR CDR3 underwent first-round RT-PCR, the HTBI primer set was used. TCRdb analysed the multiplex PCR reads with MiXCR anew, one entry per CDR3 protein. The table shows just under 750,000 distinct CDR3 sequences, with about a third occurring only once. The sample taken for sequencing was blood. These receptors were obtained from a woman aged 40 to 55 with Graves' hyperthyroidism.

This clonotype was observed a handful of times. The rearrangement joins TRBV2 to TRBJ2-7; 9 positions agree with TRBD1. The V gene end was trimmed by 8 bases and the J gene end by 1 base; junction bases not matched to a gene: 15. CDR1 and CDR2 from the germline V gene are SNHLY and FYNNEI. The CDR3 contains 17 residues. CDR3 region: CASAGTGNHRLSYEQYF. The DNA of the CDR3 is TGTGCCAGCGCCGGGACAGGGAACCATAGACTTTCCTACGAGCAGTACTTC.

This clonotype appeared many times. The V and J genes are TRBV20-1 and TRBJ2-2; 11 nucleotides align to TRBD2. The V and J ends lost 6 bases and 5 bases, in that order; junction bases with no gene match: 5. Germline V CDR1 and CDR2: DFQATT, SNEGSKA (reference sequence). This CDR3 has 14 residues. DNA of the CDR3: TGCAGTGCCGAGGGACTAGCGGCGACCGGGGAGCTGTTTTTT. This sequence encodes CSAEGLAATGELFF.

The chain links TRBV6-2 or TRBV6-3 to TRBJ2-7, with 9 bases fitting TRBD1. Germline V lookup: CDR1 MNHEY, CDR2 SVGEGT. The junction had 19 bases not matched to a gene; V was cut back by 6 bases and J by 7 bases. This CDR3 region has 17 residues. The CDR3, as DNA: TGTGCCAGCAGCAAAACGAGGCCAGACAGGGGGAGAGGTGAGCAGTACTTC. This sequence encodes CASSKTRPDRGRGEQYF.

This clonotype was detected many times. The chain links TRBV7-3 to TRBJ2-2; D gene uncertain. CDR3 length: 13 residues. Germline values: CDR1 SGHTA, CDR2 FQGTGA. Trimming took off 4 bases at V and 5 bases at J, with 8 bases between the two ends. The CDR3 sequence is CASSSQITGELFF. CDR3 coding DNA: TGTGCCAGCAGCTCCCAAATTACCGGGGAGCTGTTTTTT.

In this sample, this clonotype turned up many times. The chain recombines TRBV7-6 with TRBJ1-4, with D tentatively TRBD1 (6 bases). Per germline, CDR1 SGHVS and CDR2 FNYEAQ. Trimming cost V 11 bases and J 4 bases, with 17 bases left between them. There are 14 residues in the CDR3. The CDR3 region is CASAPDRSNEKLFF. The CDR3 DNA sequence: TGTGCCTCGGCCCCAGACAGGAGTAATGAAAAACTGTTTTTT.

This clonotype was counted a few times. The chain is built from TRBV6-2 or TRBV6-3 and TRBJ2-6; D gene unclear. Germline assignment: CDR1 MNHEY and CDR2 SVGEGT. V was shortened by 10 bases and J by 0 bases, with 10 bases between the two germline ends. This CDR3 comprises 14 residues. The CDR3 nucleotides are TGTGCCACCCGCAAGATCTCTGGGGCCAACGTCCTGACTTTC. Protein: CATRKISGANVLTF.

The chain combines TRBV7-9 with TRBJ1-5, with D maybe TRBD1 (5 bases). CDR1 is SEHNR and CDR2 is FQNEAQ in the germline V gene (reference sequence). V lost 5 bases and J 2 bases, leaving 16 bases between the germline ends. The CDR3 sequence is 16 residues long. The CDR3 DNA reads TGTGCCAGCAGCGGGCCAGGGAGGTTTGGCAATCAGCCCCAGCATTTT. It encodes CASSGPGRFGNQPQHF.

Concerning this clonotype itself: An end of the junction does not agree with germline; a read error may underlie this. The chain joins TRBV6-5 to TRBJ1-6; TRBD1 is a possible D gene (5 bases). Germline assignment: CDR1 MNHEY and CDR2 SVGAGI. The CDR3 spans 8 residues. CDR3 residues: CASSRDSF. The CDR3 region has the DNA TGTGCCAGCAGCCGGGACTCCTTT.

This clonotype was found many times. Written as DNA, the CDR3 is TGTGCCACCAGCAGAGTGAGGGGGAACACCGGGGAGCTGTTTTTT. Encoded protein: CATSRVRGNTGELFF. The chain is built from TRBV15 and TRBJ2-2; D may be TRBD1 or TRBD2 (5 bases each). The V end lost 1 base, the J end lost 1 base, and 7 bases lay between the germline ends. The CDR3 runs to 15 residues. Looked up from germline, CDR1 is LNHNV and CDR2 is YYDKDF (reference sequence).

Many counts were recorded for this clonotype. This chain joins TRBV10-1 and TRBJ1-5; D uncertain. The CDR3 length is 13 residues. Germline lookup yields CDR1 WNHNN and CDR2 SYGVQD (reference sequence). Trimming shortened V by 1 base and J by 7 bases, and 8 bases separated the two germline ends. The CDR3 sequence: CASSEYSGQPQHF. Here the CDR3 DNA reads TGCGCCAGCAGTGAGTATAGCGGGCAGCCCCAGCATTTT.

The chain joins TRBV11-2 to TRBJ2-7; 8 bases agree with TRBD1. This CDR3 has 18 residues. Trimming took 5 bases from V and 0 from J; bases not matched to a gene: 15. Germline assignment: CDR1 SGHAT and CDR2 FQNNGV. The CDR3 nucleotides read TGTGCCAGCAGCCAAGCTTACACCGGGACAGGTACCTCCTACGAGCAGTACTTC. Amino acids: CASSQAYTGTGTSYEQYF.

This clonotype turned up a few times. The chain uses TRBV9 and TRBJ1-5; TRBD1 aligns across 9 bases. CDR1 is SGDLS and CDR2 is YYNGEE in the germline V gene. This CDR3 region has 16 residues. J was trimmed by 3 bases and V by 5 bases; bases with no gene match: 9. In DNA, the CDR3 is TGTGCCAGCAGTCGCGGACAGGGGATAGTCAATCAGCCCCAGCATTTT. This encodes CASSRGQGIVNQPQHF.

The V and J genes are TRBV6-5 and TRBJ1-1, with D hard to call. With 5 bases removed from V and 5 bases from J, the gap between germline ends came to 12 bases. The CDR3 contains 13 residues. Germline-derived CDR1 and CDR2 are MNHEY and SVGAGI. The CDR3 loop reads CASSIREDTEAFF. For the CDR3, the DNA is TGTGCCAGCAGTATAAGGGAGGATACTGAAGCTTTCTTT.

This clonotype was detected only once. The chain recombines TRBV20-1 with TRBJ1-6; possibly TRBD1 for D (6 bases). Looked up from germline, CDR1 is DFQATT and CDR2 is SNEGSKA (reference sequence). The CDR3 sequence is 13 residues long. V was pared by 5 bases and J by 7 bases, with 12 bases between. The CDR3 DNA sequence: TGCAGTGCTCGAACGCAGGGGAATTCACCCCTCCACTTT. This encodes CSARTQGNSPLHF.

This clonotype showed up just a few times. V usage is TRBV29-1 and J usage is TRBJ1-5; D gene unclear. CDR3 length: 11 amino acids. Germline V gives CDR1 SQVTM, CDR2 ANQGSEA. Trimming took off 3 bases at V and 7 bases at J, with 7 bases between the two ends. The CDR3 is CSVDDGQPQHF. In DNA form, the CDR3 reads TGCAGCGTTGACGACGGGCAGCCCCAGCATTTT.

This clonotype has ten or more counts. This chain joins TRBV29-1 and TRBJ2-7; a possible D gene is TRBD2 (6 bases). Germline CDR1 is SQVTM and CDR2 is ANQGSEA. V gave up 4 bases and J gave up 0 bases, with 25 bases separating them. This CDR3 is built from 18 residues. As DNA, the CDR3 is TGCAGCGTTGTATTGGTTTCTAGCGCGATTCCCCTCTCCTACGAGCAGTACTTC. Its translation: CSVVLVSSAIPLSYEQYF.

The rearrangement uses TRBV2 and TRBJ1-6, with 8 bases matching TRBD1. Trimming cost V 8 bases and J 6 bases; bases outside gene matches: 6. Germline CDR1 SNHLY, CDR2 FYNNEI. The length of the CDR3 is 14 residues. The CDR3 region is CASQTGVGNSPLHF. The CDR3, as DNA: TGTGCCAGCCAGACAGGGGTGGGTAATTCACCCCTCCACTTT.

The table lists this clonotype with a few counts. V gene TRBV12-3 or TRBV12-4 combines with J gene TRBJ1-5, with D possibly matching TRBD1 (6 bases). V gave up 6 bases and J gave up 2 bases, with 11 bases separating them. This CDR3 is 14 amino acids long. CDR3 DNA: TGTGCCAGCAGGATCACAGGGCGCAATCAGCCCCAGCATTTT. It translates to CASRITGRNQPQHF.

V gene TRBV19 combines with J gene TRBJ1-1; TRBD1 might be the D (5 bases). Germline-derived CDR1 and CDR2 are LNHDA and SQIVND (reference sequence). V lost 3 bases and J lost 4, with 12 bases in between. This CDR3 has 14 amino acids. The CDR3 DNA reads TGTGCCAGTAGTATCGTGGGCAGGGCCACTGAAGCTTTCTTT. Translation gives CASSIVGRATEAFF.

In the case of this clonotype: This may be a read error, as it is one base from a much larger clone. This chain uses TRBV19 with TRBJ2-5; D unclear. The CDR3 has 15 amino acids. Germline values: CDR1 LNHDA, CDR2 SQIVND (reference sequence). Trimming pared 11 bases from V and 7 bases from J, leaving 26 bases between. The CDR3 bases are TGTGCCTCTACTCCATCCTACAGTGGGGTGAGGACCCAGTACTTC. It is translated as CASTPSYSGVRTQYF.

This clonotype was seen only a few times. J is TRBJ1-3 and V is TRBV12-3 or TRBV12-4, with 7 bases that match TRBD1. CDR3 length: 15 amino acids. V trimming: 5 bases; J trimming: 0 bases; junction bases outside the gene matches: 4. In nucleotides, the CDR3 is TGTGCCAGCAGTCCGGGACAGCTCTCTGGAAACACCATATATTTT. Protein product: CASSPGQLSGNTIYF.

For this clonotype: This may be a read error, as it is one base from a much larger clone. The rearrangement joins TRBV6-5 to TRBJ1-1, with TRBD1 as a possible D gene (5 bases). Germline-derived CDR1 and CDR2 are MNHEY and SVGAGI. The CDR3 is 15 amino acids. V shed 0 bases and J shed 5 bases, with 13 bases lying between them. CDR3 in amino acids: CASSYSVWGGTEAFF. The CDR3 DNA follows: TGTGCCAGCAGTTACTCCGTTTGGGGGGGAACTGAAGCTTTCTTT.

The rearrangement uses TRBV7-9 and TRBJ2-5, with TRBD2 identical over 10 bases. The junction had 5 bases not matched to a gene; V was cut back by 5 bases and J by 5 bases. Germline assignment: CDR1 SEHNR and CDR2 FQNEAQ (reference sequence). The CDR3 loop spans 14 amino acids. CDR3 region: CASSGRTSGETQYF. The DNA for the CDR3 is TGTGCCAGCAGCGGCAGGACTAGCGGCGAGACCCAGTACTTC.

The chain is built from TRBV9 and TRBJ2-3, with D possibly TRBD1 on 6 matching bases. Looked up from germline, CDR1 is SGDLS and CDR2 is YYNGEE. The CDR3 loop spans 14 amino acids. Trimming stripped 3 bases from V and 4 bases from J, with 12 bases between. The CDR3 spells CASSAINRADTQYF. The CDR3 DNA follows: TGTGCCAGCAGCGCCATCAACAGGGCAGATACGCAGTATTTT.

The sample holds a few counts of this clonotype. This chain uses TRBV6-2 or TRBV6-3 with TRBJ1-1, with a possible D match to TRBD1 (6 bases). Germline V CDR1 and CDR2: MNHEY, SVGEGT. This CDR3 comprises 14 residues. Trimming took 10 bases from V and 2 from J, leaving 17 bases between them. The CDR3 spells CATKRGGGNTEAFF. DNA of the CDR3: TGTGCCACCAAAAGGGGTGGGGGCAACACTGAAGCTTTCTTT.

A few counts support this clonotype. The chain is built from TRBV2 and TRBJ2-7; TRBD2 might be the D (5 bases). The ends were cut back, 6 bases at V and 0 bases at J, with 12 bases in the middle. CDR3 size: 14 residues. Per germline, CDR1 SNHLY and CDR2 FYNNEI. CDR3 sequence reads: CASRDPGSSYEQYF. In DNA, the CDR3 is TGTGCCAGCAGAGATCCTGGGAGCTCCTACGAGCAGTACTTC.